This TCR beta chain was sequenced for a study of human T cells and chemical hapten exposure. TCRdb re-derived calls from the RACE reads in MiXCR, one entry per CDR3 protein. The sample holds fewer than 100,000 distinct CDR3 sequences, about a tenth seen once. This sample's time point: patch test 2, 6 weeks after DPC sensitization. The treatment here: therapeutic diphenylcyclopropenone sensitization with weekly scalp DPC. The sample here was whole blood, taken in connection with sensitization to the hapten diphenylcyclopropenone (DPC). The receptor comes from a woman aged 40 to 50 with alopecia areata. Some clones in this sample may be carry-over from other donors' samples.

As DNA, the CDR3 is TGCGCCAGCAGCCAATCCACCATGGGGCTAGCGGGAGGCACCGGGGAGCTGTTTTTT. Residues: CASSQSTMGLAGGTGELFF. The chain uses TRBV4-3 and TRBJ2-2, with 11 positions matching TRBD2. The trim removed 2 bases at V and 4 bases at J, leaving 12 bases unmatched. The CDR3 has 19 amino acids. The germline V gene has CDR1 LGHNA and CDR2 YSLEER.